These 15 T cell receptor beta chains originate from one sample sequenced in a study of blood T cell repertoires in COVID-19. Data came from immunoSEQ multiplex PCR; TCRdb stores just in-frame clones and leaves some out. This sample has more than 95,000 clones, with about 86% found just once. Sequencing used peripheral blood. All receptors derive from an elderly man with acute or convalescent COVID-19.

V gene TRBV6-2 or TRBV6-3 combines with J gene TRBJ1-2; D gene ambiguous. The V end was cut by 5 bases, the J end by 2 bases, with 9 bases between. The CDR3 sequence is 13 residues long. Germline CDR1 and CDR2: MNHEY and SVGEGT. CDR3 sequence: CASSPTGNYGYTF. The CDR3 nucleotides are TGTGCCAGCAGTCCGACGGGAAACTATGGCTACACCTTC.

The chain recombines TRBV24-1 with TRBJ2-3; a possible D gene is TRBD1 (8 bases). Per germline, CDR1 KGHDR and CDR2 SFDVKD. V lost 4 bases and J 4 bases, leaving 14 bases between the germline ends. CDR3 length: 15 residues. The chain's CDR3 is CATSDRTGRADTQYF. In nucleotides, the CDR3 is TGTGCCACCAGTGACCGGACAGGGAGGGCAGATACGCAGTATTTT.

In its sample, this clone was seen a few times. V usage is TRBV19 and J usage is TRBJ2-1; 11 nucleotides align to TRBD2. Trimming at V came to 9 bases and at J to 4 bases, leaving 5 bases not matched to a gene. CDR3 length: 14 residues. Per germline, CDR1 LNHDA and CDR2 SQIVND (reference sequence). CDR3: CASRTSGQYNEQFF. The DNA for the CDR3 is TGTGCCAGCCGGACTAGCGGGCAATACAATGAGCAGTTCTTC.

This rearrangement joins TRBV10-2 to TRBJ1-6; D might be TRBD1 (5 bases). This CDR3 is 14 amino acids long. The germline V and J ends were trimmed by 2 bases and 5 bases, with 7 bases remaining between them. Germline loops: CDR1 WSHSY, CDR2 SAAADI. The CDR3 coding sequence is TGCGCCAGCAGTGAGGCAGGGAATAATTCACCCCTCCACTTT. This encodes CASSEAGNNSPLHF.

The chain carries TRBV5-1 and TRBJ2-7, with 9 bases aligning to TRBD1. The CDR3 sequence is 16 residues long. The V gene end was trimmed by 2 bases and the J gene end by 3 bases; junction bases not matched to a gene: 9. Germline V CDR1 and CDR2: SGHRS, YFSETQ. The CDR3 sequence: CASSFFTGGGLYEQYF. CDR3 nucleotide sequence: TGCGCCAGCAGCTTTTTTACAGGGGGCGGCCTCTACGAGCAGTACTTC.

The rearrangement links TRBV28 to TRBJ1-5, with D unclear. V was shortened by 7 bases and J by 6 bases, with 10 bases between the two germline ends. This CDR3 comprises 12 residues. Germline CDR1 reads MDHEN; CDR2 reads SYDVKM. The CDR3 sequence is CASTRESQPQHF. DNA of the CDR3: TGTGCCAGCACGAGGGAGAGTCAGCCCCAGCATTTT.

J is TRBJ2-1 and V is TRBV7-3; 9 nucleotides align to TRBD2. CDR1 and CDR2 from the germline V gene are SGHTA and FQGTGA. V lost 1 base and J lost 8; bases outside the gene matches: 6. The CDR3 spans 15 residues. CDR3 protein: CASSLRASGTYEQFF. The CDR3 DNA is TGTGCCAGCAGCTTAAGGGCTAGCGGGACCTATGAGCAGTTCTTC.

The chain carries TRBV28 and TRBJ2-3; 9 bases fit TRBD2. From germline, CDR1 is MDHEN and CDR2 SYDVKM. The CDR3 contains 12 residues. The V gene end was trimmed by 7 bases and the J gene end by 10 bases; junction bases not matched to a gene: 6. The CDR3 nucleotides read TGTGCCAGCACCATGGGACTAGCCCCGCAGTATTTT. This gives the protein CASTMGLAPQYF.

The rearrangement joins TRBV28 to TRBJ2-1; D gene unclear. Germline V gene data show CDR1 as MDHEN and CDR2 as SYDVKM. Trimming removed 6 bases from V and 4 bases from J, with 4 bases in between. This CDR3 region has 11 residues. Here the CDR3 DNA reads TGTGCCAGCAGCTTTTACAATGAGCAGTTCTTC. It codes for CASSFYNEQFF.

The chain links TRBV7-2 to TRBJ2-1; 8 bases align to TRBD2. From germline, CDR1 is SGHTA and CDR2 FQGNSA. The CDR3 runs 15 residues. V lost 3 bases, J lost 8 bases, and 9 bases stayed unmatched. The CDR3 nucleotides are TGTGCCAGCAGCTTCGGTACTAGCGGAGGTGATGAGCAGTTCTTC. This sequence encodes CASSFGTSGGDEQFF.

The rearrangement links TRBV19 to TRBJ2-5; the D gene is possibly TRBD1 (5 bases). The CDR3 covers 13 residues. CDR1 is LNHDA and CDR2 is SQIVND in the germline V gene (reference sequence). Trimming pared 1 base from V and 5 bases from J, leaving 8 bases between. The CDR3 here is CASSIGGTETQYF. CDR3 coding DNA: TGTGCCAGTAGTATAGGGGGCACGGAGACCCAGTACTTC.

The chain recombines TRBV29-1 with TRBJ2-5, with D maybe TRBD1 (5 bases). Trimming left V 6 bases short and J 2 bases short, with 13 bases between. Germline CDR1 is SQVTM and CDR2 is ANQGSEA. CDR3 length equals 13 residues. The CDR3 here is CSVNTGKQETQYF. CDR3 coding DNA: TGCAGCGTCAATACAGGAAAACAAGAGACCCAGTACTTC.

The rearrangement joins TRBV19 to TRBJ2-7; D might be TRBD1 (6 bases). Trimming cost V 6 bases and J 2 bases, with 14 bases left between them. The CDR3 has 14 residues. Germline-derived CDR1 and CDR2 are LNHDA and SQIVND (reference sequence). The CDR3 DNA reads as TGTGCCAGTAGGAAACAGGGAGCCACCTACGAGCAGTACTTC. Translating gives CASRKQGATYEQYF. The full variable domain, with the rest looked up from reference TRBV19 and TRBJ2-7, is DGGITQSPKYLFRKEGQNVTLSCEQNLNHDAMYWYRQDPGQGLRLIYYSQIVNDFQKGDIAEGYSVSREKKESFPLTVTSAQKNPTAFYLCASRKQGATYEQYFGPGTRLTVT.

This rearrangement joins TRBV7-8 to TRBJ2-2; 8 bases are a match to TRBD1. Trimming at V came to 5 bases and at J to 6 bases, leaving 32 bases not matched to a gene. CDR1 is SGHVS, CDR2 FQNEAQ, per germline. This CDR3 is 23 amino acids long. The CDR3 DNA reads TGTGCCAGCAGCCGGCCTTCGGAGGCCAGGGGGCGTTCTATAGGTCTAGCAGCCGGGGAGCTGTTTTTT. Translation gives CASSRPSEARGRSIGLAAGELFF.

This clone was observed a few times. CDR3 region: CASSLWGTGFTDTQYF. In nucleotides, the CDR3 is TGTGCCAGCAGTTTATGGGGGACAGGATTCACAGATACGCAGTATTTT. This rearrangement joins TRBV28 to TRBJ2-3, with 8 bases identical to TRBD1. V was pared by 0 bases and J by 2 bases, with 4 bases of the junction left unmatched. CDR3 size: 16 residues. CDR1 is MDHEN and CDR2 is SYDVKM in the germline V gene.